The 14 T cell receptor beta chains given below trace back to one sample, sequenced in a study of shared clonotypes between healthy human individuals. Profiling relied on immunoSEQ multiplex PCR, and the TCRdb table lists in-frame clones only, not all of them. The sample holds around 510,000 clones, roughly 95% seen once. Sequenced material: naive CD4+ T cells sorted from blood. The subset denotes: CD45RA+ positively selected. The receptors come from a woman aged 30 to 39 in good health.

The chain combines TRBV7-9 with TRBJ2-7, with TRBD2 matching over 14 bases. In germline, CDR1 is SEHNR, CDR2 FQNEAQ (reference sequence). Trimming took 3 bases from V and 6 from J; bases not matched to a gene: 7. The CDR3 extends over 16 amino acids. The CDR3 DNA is TGTGCCAGCAGCTTCGGACTAGCGGGGGGAGGCTCCGAGCAGTACTTC. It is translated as CASSFGLAGGGSEQYF.

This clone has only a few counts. CDR3 nucleotide sequence: TGTGCCAGCAGCTTAGCGTCCGGCGCCTACGAGCAGTACTTC. Translated: CASSLASGAYEQYF. V is TRBV7-9 and J is TRBJ2-7; D not resolved. The CDR3 totals 14 residues. CDR1 is SEHNR, CDR2 FQNEAQ, per germline (reference sequence). Trimming took 0 bases from V and 2 from J, leaving 8 bases between them. The full variable domain, in which reference TRBV7-9 and TRBJ2-7 provide the parts outside the CDR3, is DTGVSQNPRHKITKRGQNVTFRCDPISEHNRLYWYRQTLGQGPEFLTYFQNEAQLEKSRLLSDRFSAERPKGSFSTLEIQRTEQGDSAMYLCASSLASGAYEQYFGPGTRLTVT.

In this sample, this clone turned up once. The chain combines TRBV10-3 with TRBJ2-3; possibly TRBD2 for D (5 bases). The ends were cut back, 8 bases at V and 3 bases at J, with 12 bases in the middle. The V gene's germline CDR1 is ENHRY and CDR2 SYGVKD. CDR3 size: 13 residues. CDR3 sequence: CAIGEFPTDTQYF. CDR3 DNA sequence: TGTGCCATCGGGGAGTTTCCGACAGATACGCAGTATTTT.

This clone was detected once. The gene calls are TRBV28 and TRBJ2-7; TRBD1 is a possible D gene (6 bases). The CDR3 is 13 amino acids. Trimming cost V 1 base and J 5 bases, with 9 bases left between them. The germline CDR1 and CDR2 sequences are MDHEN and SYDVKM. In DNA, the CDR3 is TGTGCCAGCAGTTTATCCTGGGACAACGAGCAGTACTTC. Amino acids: CASSLSWDNEQYF.

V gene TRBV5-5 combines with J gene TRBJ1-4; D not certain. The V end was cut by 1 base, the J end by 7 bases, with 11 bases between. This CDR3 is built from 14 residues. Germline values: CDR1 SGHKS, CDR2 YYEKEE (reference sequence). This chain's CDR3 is CASSLRAVGEKLFF. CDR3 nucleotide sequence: TGTGCCAGCAGCTTGCGTGCAGTGGGTGAAAAACTGTTTTTT.

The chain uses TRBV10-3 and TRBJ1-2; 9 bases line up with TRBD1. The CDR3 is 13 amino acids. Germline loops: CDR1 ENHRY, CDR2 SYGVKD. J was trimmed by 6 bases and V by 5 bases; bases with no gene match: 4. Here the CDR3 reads CAISTRQGDGYTF. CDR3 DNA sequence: TGTGCCATCAGTACTCGACAGGGGGATGGCTACACCTTC.

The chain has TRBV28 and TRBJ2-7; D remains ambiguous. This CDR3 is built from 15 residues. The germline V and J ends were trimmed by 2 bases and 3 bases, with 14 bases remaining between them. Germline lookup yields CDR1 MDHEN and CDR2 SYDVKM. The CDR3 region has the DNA TGTGCCAGCAGTTTACCCGGGTCCGGTGTCTACGAGCAGTACTTC. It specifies CASSLPGSGVYEQYF. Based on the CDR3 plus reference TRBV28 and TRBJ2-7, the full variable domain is DVKVTQSSRYLVKRTGEKVFLECVQDMDHENMFWYRQDPGLGLRLIYFSYDVKMKEKGDIPEGYSVSREKKERFSLILESASTNQTSMYLCASSLPGSGVYEQYFGPGTRLTVT.

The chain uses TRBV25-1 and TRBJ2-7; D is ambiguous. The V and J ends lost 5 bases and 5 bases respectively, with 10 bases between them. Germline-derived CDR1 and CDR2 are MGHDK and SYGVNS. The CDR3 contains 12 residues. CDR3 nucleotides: TGTGCCAGCAGTACCATTGGAAACGAGCAGTACTTC. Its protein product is CASSTIGNEQYF.

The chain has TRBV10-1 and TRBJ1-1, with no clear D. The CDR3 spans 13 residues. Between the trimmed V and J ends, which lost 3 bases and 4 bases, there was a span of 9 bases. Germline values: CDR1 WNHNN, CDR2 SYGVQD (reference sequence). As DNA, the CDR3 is TGCGCCAGCAGTGAAACGTCGAGCACTGAAGCTTTCTTT. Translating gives CASSETSSTEAFF.

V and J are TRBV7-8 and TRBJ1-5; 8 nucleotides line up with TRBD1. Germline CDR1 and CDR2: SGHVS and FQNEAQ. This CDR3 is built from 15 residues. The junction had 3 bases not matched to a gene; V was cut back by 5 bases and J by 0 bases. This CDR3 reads CASSLTGDSNQPQHF. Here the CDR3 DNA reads TGTGCCAGCAGCCTGACAGGGGATAGCAATCAGCCCCAGCATTTT.

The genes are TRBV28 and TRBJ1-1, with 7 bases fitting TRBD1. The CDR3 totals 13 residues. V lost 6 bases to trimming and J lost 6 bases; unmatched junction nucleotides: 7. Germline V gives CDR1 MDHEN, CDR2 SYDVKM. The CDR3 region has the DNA TGTGCCAGCAGCCTCGGGACAGTAGCTGAAGCTTTCTTT. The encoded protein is CASSLGTVAEAFF.

The CDR3 is CASHGQGISGNTIYF. CDR3 nucleotide sequence: TGTGCCAGCCACGGACAGGGCATCTCTGGAAACACCATATATTTT. The chain has TRBV5-6 and TRBJ1-3, with TRBD1 matching over 8 bases. The CDR3 is 15 residues long. The V gene's germline CDR1 is SGHDT and CDR2 YYEEEE. Germline trimming cut 7 bases from V and 0 bases from J; bases unmatched to any gene: 6.

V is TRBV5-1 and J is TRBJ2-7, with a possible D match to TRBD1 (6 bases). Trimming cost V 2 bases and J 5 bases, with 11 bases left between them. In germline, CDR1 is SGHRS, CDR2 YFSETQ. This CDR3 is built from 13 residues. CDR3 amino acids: CASSFAQGHEQYF. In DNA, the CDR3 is TGCGCCAGCAGCTTTGCCCAGGGGCACGAGCAGTACTTC.

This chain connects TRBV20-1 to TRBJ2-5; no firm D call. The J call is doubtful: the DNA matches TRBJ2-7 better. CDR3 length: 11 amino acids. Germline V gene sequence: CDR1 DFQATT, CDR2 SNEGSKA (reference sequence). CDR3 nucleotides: TGCAGTGCTAGAGGCGCCTACGAGCAGTACTTC. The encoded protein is CSARGAYEQYF.